One sample yielded the 9 T cell receptor beta chains listed below, sequenced in a study of T cell changes during pregnancy in multiple sclerosis. Clones were read by immunoSEQ multiplex PCR, and TCRdb kept only the in-frame ones, dropping some. The sample gives tens of thousands of clones, 80% to 95% of which show up once; over 0.8% is in the top ten. The sample here was peripheral blood, taken in the first trimester of pregnancy. The receptors were sampled from a female donor with multiple sclerosis, enrolled in a pregnancy study.

The J gene is TRBJ1-5, the V gene TRBV29-1, with TRBD1 matching 8 bases. Trimming cost V 6 bases and J 4 bases; bases outside gene matches: 2. The CDR3 has 12 amino acids. Germline V gene sequence: CDR1 SQVTM, CDR2 ANQGSEA. The CDR3 loop is CSVTGENQPQHF. The DNA of the CDR3 is TGCAGCGTGACAGGGGAGAATCAGCCCCAGCATTTT.

This chain connects TRBV30 to TRBJ1-2, with TRBD1 as a possible D gene (6 bases). V shed 5 bases and J shed 4 bases, with 20 bases lying between them. This CDR3 spans 15 amino acids. CDR1 is GTSNPN, CDR2 SVGIG, per germline (reference sequence). CDR3 residues: CAWYLRGAGAYGYTF. DNA for the CDR3: TGTGCCTGGTACCTACGAGGGGCAGGGGCCTATGGCTACACCTTC.

The chain employs TRBV7-9 and TRBJ1-1; D is uncertain. The CDR3 runs to 14 residues. Trimming shortened V by 2 bases and J by 3 bases, and 10 bases separated the two germline ends. The germline V gene encodes CDR1 SEHNR and CDR2 FQNEAQ (reference sequence). CDR3 residues: CASSLPGGYTEAFF. The CDR3 nucleotides are TGTGCCAGCAGCTTACCCGGAGGCTACACTGAAGCTTTCTTT. Full variable domain (outside the CDR3, taken from reference TRBV7-9 and TRBJ1-1): DTGVSQNPRHKITKRGQNVTFRCDPISEHNRLYWYRQTLGQGPEFLTYFQNEAQLEKSRLLSDRFSAERPKGSFSTLEIQRTEQGDSAMYLCASSLPGGYTEAFFGQGTRLTVV.

The chain has TRBV5-4 and TRBJ1-2; D not resolved. CDR1 SGHNT and CDR2 YYREEE come from the germline V gene (reference sequence). The CDR3 consists of 14 residues. The germline V and J ends were trimmed by 0 bases and 4 bases, with 10 bases remaining between them. CDR3 sequence (DNA): TGTGCCAGCAGCTTGGAACAGAGATCCTATGGCTACACCTTC. Translating it yields CASSLEQRSYGYTF.

The chain uses TRBV7-2 and TRBJ1-2; no clear D. Germline V CDR1 and CDR2: SGHTA, FQGNSA. The CDR3 runs 15 residues. Trimming took off 0 bases at V and 2 bases at J, with 10 bases between the two ends. The DNA for the CDR3 is TGTGCCAGCAGCTTAGCGCAACAGTCGAACTATGGCTACACCTTC. Protein sequence: CASSLAQQSNYGYTF.

The genes are TRBV9 and TRBJ1-2; the D gene is possibly TRBD1 (6 bases). Trimming removed 0 bases at V and 4 bases at J, with 13 bases between. The CDR3 sequence is 15 residues long. Germline values: CDR1 SGDLS, CDR2 YYNGEE. The CDR3: CASSVGAVGAYGYTF. The CDR3 DNA is TGTGCCAGCAGCGTAGGGGCAGTGGGGGCCTATGGCTACACCTTC.

This clone was seen once. The chain links TRBV7-3 to TRBJ2-2; no clear D. Germline CDR1 reads SGHTA; CDR2 reads FQGTGA. This CDR3 is 13 amino acids long. Deletions cut 1 base from V and 4 bases from J, with 4 bases between. Written as DNA, the CDR3 is TGTGCCAGCAGCTTAAGGCCCACCGGGGAGCTGTTTTTT. This codes for CASSLRPTGELFF. The whole variable domain, remainder taken from reference TRBV7-3 and TRBJ2-2, is GAGVSQTPSNKVTEKGKYVELRCDPISGHTALYWYRQSLGQGPEFLIYFQGTGAADDSGLPNDRFFAVRPEGSVSTLKIQRTERGDSAVYLCASSLRPTGELFFGEGSRLTVL.

This chain connects TRBV28 to TRBJ2-1; D not resolved. The germline V gene has CDR1 MDHEN and CDR2 SYDVKM. CDR3 length: 12 amino acids. The V and J ends lost 4 bases and 10 bases respectively, with 11 bases between them. The CDR3 sequence is CASSSLRPEQFF. The CDR3 DNA is TGTGCCAGCAGTTCCCTGCGCCCAGAGCAGTTCTTC.

The V call is TRBV7-9, the J call TRBJ2-3; 8 nucleotides line up with TRBD1. This CDR3 has 15 residues. Germline V lookup: CDR1 SEHNR, CDR2 FQNEAQ (reference sequence). J gave up 4 bases and V 3 bases, and 6 bases lay outside the gene matches. The CDR3, as DNA: TGTGCCAGCAGCTTCGGTACAGGGGGTCCAGATACGCAGTATTTT. Protein sequence: CASSFGTGGPDTQYF.